This TCR beta chain derives from a study of T cells after posttransplantation cyclophosphamide (dated by TCRdb to the mid-2010s). Regarding the research as a whole: The study tracked T cell repertoire reconstitution by TRB sequencing after myeloablative bone marrow transplantation using posttransplantation cyclophosphamide as GVHD prophylaxis. Samples from a few dozen PTCy-treated patients and fewer than 20 related bone marrow donors of those patients were subjected to antigen receptor sequencing. TRB sequencing was performed on blood from all 34 PTCy patients with 1-year posttransplant specimens. In 3 patients, TRB sequencing was also performed on up to about 3 more blood samples taken 2 to 5.2 years after transplant, and in 4 patients, pretransplant blood was also TRB-sequenced. Because TRA and TRB clonality correlated tightly in roughly nine samples, later TCR analyses were limited to TRB. Public TRB sequences were checked against a database of over 3,500 sequences associated with responses to pathogens, tumor antigens, self-antigens and alloantigens. Summary of the overall study and its limitations: Across under 50 patients, recipient CMV seropositivity and CMV reactivation were highly associated with TRB clonality; PTCy diversity was similar to CNI/methotrexate controls. The TRB repertoires of T cells infiltrating skin or the GI tract showed only limited overlap with the TRB repertoires found in blood. Donor-recipient similarity was low at 1-2 months but increased during the first year, and donor CD8+ memory clones often dominated later blood repertoires.

Note on this clone: The antigen it binds to is not known. Per-base qualities were not stored, and no clone one base away is much larger.

The CDR3, from cysteine to phenylalanine, totals 14 residues. Only CDR3 DNA is held: 42 bases, read in frame from base 1. V and J lose 0 bases and 5 bases, and a span of 9 bases separates them. From the germline V gene, CDR1 is SGHRS and CDR2 is YFSETQ. TRB sequencing was run on genomic DNA with either the immunoSEQ assay at survey resolution or the hsTCRB kit. On the authors' methods: The immunoSEQ software handled the initial read processing, while the LymphoSeq R package was used for the repertoire analyses. Clonality was calculated as 1 minus normalized Shannon entropy, and the Gini coefficient was also calculated for each TRB dataset. Phenotypes of unsorted samples were inferred by mapping TRB sequences from sorted subsets of the recipient or donor onto the same recipient's unsorted samples. TCRdb mirrors the immuneACCESS table, restricted to in-frame sequences. Some clones are absent from its copies; in checked studies, under half trace to an unresolved V gene, and the reason for the others is unknown. V and J calls and clone size are as listed in that table; D and trimming were resolved from the DNA. The sample table holds some 11,000 clones, of which about 1.9% were seen once. The biggest ten clones account for roughly a sixth of the sample.

The label giving this sample's treatment or condition can be read as: high-dose cyclophosphamide on days +3 and +4 as single-agent GVHD prophylaxis. PTCy patients received busulfan and fludarabine conditioning, a related or unrelated marrow graft, and cyclophosphamide on days +3 and +4. The PTCy-treated patients were enrolled in a prospective multi-institutional clinical trial. Peripheral blood and bone marrow mononuclear cells were isolated by Ficoll-Hypaque density centrifugation and cryopreserved. Here the sequenced sample was PBMCs, taken after allogeneic stem cell transplant with posttransplant cyclophosphamide. This chain joins TRBV5-1 to TRBJ2-1, with an unclear D gene assignment. This clonotype was obtained from a male patient younger than 45 who received an allogeneic stem cell transplant from a related donor, was CMV-positive, and had no GVHD. Some T cells seen after a transplant may have their origin in the graft donor. The CDR3: CASSLVPTNNEQFF. The bases read TGCGCCAGCAGCTTGGTTCCTACCAACAATGAGCAGTTCTTC.